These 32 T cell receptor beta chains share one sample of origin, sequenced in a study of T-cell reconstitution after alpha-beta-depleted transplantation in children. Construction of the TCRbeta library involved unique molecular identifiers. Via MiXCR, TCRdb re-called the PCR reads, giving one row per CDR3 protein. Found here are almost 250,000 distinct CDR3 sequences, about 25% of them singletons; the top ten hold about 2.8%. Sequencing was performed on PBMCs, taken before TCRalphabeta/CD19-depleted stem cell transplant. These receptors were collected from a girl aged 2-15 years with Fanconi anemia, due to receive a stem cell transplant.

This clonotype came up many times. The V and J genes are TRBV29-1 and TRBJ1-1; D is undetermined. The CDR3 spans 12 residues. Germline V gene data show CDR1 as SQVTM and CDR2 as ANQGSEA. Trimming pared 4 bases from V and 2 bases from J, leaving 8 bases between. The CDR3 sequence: CSVAGVNTEAFF. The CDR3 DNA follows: TGCAGCGTTGCTGGGGTAAACACTGAAGCTTTCTTT.

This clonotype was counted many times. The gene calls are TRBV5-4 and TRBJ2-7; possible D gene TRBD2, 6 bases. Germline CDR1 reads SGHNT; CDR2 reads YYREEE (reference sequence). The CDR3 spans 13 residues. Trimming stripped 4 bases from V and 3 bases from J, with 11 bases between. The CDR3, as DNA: TGTGCCAGCAGCCCCGGGACTTACTACGAGCAGTACTTC. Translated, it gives CASSPGTYYEQYF.

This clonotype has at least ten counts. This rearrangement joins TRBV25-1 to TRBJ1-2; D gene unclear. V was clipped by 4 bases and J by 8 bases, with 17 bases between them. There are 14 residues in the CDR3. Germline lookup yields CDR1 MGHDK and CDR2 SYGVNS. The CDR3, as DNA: TGTGCCAGCAGTGCCGAGACAAAAGCTGGAGGCTACACCTTC. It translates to CASSAETKAGGYTF.

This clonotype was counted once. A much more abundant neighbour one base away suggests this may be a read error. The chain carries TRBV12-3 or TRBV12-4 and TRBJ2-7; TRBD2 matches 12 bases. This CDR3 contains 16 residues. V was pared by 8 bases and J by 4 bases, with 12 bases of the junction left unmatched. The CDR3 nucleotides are TGTGCCAGCGGTTCCCCGACTAGCGGGAGATATTACGAGCAGTACTTC. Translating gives CASGSPTSGRYYEQYF.

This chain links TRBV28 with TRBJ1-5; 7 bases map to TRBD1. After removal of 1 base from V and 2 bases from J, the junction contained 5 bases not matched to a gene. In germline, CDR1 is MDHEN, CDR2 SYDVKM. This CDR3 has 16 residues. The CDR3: CASSLYGTDRNQPQHF. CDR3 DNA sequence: TGTGCCAGCAGTTTATATGGGACAGATCGCAATCAGCCCCAGCATTTT.

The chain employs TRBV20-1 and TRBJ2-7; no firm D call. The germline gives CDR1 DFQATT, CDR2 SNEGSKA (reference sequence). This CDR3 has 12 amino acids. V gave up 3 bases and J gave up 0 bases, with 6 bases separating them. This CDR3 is CSASQTSYEQYF. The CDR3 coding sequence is TGCAGTGCTAGTCAGACCTCCTACGAGCAGTACTTC.

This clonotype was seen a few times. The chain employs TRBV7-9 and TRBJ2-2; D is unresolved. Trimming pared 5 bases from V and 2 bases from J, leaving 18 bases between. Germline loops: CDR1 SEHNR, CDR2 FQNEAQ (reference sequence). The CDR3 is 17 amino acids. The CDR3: CASSPPRPEPNTGELFF. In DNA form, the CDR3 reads TGTGCCAGCAGCCCCCCCAGACCTGAACCAAACACCGGGGAGCTGTTTTTT.

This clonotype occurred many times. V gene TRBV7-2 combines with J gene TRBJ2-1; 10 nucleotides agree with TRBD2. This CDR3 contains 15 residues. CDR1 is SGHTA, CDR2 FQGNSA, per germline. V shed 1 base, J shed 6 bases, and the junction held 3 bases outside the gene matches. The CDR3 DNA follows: TGTGCCAGCAGCTTAGTAGGGACTAGCGTCAATGAGCAGTTCTTC. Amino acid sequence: CASSLVGTSVNEQFF.

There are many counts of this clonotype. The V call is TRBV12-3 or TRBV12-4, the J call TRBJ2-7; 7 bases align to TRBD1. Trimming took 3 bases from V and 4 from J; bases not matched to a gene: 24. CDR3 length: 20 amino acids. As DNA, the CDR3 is TGTGCCAGCAGTTTTTCGACCCTGACGTACCCGGGACAGAGGTTTTACGAGCAGTACTTC. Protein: CASSFSTLTYPGQRFYEQYF.

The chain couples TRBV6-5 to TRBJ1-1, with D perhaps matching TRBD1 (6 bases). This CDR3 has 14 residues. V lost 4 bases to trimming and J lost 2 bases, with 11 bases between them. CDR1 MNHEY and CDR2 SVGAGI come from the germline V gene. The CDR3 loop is CASSFAGHNTEAFF. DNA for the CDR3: TGTGCCAGCAGTTTTGCGGGACACAACACTGAAGCTTTCTTT.

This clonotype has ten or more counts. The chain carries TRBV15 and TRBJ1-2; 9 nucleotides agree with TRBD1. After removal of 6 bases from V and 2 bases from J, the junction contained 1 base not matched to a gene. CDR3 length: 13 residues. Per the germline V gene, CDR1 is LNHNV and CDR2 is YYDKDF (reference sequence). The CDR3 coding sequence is TGTGCCACCAGGGACAGGGGAAACTATGGCTACACCTTC. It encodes CATRDRGNYGYTF.

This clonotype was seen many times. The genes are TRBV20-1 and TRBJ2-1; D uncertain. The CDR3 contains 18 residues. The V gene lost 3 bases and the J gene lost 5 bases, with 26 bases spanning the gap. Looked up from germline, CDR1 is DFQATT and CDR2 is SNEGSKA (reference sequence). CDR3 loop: CSARRVIGAPGRNNEQFF. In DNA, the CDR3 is TGCAGTGCTAGGCGCGTTATTGGAGCGCCGGGCCGCAACAATGAGCAGTTCTTC.

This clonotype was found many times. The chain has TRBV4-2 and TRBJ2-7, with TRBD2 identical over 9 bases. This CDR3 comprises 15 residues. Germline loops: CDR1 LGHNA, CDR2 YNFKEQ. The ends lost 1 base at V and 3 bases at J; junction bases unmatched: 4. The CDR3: CASSQVAGANYEQYF. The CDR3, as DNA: TGTGCCAGCAGCCAAGTAGCGGGAGCGAACTACGAGCAGTACTTC.

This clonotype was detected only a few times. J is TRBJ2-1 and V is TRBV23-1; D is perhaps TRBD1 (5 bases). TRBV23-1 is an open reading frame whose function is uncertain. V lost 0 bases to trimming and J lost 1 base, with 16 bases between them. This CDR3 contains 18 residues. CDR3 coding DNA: TGCGCCAGCAGTCAATCGTTTCCGGCGACAGCTTCCTACAATGAGCAGTTCTTC. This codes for CASSQSFPATASYNEQFF.

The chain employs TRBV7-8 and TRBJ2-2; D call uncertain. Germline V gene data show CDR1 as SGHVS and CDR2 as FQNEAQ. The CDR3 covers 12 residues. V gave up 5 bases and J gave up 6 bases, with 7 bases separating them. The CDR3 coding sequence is TGTGCCAGCAGCCCAGATTCCGGGGAGCTGTTTTTT. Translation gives CASSPDSGELFF.

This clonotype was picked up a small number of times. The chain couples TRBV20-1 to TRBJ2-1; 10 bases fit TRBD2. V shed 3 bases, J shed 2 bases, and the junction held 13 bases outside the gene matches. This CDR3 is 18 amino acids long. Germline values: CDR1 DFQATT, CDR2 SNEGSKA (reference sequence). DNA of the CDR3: TGCAGTGCTAGGATAGGACTAGCGGAGAATAGCGCCTACAATGAGCAGTTCTTC. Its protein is CSARIGLAENSAYNEQFF.

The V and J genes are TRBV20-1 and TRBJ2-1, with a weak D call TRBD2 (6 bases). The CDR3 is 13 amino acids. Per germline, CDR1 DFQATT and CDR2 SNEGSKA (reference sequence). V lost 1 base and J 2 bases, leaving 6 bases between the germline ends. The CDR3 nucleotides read TGCAGTGCTAGAGGACTAGCCTACAATGAGCAGTTCTTC. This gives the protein CSARGLAYNEQFF.

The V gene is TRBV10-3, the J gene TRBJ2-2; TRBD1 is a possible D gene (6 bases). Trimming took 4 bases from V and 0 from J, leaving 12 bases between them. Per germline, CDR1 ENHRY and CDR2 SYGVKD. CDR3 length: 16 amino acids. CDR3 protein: CAISALEGANTGELFF. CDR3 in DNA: TGTGCCATCAGTGCCCTTGAGGGGGCGAACACCGGGGAGCTGTTTTTT.

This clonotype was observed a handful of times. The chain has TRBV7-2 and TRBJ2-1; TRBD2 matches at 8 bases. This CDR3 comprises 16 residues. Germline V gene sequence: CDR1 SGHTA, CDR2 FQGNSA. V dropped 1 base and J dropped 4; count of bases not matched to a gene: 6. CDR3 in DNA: TGTGCCAGCAGCTTAGTCACTAGCGGAGTATACAATGAGCAGTTCTTC. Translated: CASSLVTSGVYNEQFF.

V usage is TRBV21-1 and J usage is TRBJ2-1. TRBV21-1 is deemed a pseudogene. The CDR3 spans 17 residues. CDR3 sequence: CASSKKRQRGFYNEQFF. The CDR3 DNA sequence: TGTGCCAGCAGCAAAAAGAGGCAGAGAGGATTCTACAATGAGCAGTTCTTC.

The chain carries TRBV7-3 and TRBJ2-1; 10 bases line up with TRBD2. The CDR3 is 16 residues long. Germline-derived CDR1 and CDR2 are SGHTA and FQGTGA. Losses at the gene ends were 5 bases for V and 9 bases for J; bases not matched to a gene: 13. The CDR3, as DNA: TGTGCCAGCAGCCCCGCTGGACTAGCGGCTCCCATTGAGCAGTTCTTC. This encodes CASSPAGLAAPIEQFF.

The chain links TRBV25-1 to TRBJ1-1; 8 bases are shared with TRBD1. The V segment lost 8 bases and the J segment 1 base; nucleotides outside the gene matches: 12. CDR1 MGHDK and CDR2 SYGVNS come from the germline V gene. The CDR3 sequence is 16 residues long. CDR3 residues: CASCKTGDWGNTEAFF. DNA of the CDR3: TGTGCCAGCTGTAAGACAGGGGACTGGGGGAACACTGAAGCTTTCTTT.

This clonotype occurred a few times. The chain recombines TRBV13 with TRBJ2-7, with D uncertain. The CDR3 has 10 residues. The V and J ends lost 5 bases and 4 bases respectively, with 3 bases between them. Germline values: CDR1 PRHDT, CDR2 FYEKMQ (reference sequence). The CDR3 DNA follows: TGTGCCAGCAGCGTTTACGAGCAGTACTTC. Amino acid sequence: CASSVYEQYF.

The CDR3 is CATTAYGGTDTQYF. The DNA of the CDR3 is TGTGCCACCACAGCTTATGGGGGCACAGATACGCAGTATTTT. The chain is built from TRBV7-2 and TRBJ2-3; D gene uncertain. The CDR3 is 14 residues long. The V end was cut by 10 bases, the J end by 1 base, with 15 bases between. Germline V gene sequence: CDR1 SGHTA, CDR2 FQGNSA.

This CDR3 reads CASSLAGAPDTQYF. CDR3 coding DNA: TGTGCCAGCAGCTTAGCGGGAGCCCCAGATACGCAGTATTTT. This sequence joins TRBV7-3 and TRBJ2-3, with 7 bases aligning to TRBD2. Germline CDR1 is SGHTA and CDR2 is FQGTGA. The CDR3 contains 14 residues. V lost 2 bases, J lost 4 bases, and 3 bases stayed unmatched.

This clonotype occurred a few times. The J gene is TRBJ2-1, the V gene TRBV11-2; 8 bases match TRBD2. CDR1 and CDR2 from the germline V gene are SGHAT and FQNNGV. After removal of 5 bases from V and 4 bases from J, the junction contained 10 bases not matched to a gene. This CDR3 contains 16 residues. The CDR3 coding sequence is TGTGCCAGCAGCGCCTTTAGCGGGATTCCTTACAATGAGCAGTTCTTC. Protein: CASSAFSGIPYNEQFF.

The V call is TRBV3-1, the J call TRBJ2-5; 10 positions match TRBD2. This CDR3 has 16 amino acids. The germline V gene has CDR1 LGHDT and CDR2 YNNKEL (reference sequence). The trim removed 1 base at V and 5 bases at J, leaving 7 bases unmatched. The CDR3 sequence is CASSQAASGRMETQYF. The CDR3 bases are TGTGCCAGCAGCCAAGCGGCTAGCGGGAGAATGGAGACCCAGTACTTC.

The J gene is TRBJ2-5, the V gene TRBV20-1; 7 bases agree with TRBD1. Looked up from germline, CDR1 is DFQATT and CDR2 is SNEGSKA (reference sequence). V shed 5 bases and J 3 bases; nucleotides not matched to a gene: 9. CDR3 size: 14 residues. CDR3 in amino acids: CSAGAGTAEETQYF. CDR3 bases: TGCAGTGCTGGGGCCGGGACAGCTGAAGAGACCCAGTACTTC.

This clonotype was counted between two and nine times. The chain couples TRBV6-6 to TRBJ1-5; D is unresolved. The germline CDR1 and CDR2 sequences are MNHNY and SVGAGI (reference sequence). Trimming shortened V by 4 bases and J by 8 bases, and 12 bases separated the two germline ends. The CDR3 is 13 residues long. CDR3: CASSSIISEPQHF. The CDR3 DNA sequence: TGTGCCAGCAGTTCGATAATTAGCGAGCCCCAGCATTTT.

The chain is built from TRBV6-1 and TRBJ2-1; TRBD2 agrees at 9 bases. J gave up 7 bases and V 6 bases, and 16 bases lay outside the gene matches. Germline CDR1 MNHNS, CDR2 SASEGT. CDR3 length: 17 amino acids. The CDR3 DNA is TGTGCCAGCAGCGACGGGACAGCCAGCGGGAGGATGAATGAGCAGTTCTTC. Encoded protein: CASSDGTASGRMNEQFF.

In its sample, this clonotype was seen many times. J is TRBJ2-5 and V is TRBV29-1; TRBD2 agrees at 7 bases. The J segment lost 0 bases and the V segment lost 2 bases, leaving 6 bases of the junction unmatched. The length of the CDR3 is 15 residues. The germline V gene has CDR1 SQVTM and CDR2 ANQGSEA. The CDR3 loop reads CSVERLADNQETQYF. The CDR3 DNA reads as TGCAGCGTTGAACGCCTAGCGGACAACCAAGAGACCCAGTACTTC.

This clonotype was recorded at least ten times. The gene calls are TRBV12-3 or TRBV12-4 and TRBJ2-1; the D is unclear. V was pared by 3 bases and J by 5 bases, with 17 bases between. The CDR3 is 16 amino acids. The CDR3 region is CASSFRRGRPNNEQFF. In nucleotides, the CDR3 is TGTGCCAGCAGTTTTAGGAGAGGTCGCCCTAACAATGAGCAGTTCTTC.